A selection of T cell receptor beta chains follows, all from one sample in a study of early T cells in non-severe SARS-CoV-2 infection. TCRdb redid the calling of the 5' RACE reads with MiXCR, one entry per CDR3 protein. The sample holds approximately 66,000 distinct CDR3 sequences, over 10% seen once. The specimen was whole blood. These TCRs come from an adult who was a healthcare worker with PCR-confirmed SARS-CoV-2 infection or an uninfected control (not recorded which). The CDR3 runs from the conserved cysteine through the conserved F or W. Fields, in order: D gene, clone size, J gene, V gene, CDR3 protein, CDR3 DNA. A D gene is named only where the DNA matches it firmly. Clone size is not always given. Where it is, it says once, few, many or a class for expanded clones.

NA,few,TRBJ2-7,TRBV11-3,CASSSSRHEQYF,TGTGCCAGCAGCTCCAGTCGACACGAGCAGTACTTC
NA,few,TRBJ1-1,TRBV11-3,CASSLSGLTEAFF,TGTGCCAGCAGCTTGAGCGGCCTGACTGAAGCTTTCTTT
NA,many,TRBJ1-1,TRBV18,CASSPVTGDRMNTEAFF,TGTGCCAGCTCACCAGTTACGGGCGATAGGATGAACACTGAAGCTTTCTTT
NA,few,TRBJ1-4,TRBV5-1,CASSIGNEKLFF,TGCGCCAGCAGCATCGGCAATGAAAAACTGTTTTTT
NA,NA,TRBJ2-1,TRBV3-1,CASSQDLGGDEQFF,TGTGCCAGCAGCCAAGATCTTGGAGGAGATGAGCAGTTCTTC
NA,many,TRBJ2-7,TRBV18,CASSPQPRTVSYEQYF,TGTGCCAGCTCACCACAGCCCCGGACGGTCTCCTACGAGCAGTACTTC
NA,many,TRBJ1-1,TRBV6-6,CASSYLGRDTEAFF,TGTGCCAGCAGTTACTTAGGTAGGGACACTGAAGCTTTCTTT
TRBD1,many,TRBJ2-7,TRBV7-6,CASSLGQGHEQYF,TGTGCCAGCAGCTTAGGACAGGGCCACGAGCAGTACTTC
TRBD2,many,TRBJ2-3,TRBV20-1,CSASLTGGRDTQYF,TGCAGTGCTAGTCTCACGGGGGGGCGGGATACGCAGTATTTT
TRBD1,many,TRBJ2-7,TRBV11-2,CASSLAGRGSYEQYF,TGTGCCAGCAGCTTAGCTGGCAGGGGGTCCTACGAGCAGTACTTC
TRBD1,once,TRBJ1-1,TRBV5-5,CASSRYRGGNTEAFF,TGTGCCAGCAGCCGCTACAGGGGCGGCAACACTGAAGCTTTCTTT
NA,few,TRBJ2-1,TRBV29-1,CSVLSVNSYNEQFF,TGCAGCGTTCTGTCAGTTAACTCCTACAATGAGCAGTTCTTC
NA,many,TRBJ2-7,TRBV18,CASSPLFGARLDEQYF,TGTGCCAGCTCACCACTTTTTGGGGCCCGGTTAGACGAGCAGTACTTC
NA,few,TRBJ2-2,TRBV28,CASSFRGNTGELFF,TGTGCCAGCAGTTTCCGGGGGAACACCGGGGAGCTGTTTTTT
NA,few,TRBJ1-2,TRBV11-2,CASSFRAGYTF,TGTGCCAGCAGCTTTCGGGCTGGCTACACCTTC
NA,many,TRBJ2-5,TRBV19,CASSMDTRSGGNYF,TGTGCCAGTAGTATGGATACTCGTAGCGGAGGGAACTACTTC
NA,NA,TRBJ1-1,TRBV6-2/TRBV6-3,CASSYFPGQRSTEAFF,TGTGCCAGCAGTTACTTCCCGGGCCAGAGGAGCACTGAAGCTTTCTTT
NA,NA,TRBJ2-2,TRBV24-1,CATSDSTTLTGELFF,TGTGCCACCAGTGATTCTACGACTCTTACCGGGGAGCTGTTTTTT
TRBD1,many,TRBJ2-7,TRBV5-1,CASSWTGGEQYF,TGCGCCAGCAGCTGGACAGGGGGAGAGCAGTACTTC
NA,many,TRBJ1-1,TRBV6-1,CASSERPHEGTEAFF,TGTGCCAGCAGTGAAAGACCCCACGAGGGGACTGAAGCTTTCTTT
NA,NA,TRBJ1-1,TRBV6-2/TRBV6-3,CASSERWVEAFF,TGTGCCAGCAGTGAGCGGTGGGTCGAAGCTTTCTTT
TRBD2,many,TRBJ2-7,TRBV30,CAWSRYLAGVLNEQYF,TGTGCCTGGAGCCGCTATCTAGCGGGAGTCTTGAACGAGCAGTACTTC
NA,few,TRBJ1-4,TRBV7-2,CASSFLKGEKLFF,TGTGCCAGCAGCTTCCTGAAGGGAGAAAAACTGTTTTTT
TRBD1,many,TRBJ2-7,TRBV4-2,CASSQATGESKQYF,TGTGCCAGCAGCCAGGCTACAGGGGAATCTAAGCAGTACTTC
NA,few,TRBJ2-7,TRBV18,CASSPSVGPYEQYF,TGTGCCAGCTCACCATCGGTCGGTCCCTACGAGCAGTACTTC
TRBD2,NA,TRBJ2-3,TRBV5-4,CASSFGLAGGLSTDTQYF,TGTGCCAGCAGCTTTGGACTAGCGGGGGGGTTAAGCACAGATACGCAGTATTTT
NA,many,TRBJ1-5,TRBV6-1,CASSVSGTSGQPQHF,TGTGCCAGCAGTGTCTCGGGGACATCTGGCCAGCCCCAGCATTTT
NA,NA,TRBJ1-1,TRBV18,CASSPGGSDTEAFF,TGTGCCAGCTCTCCGGGGGGTTCCGACACTGAAGCTTTCTTT
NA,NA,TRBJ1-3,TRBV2,CASSEAGTSGNTIYF,TGTGCCAGCAGTGAAGCGGGTACTTCTGGAAACACCATATATTTT
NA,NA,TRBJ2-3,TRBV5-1,CASAREVSTDTQYF,TGCGCCAGCGCCAGAGAGGTTAGCACAGATACGCAGTATTTT
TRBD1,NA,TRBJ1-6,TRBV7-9,CASSSYRGRNSPLHF,TGTGCCAGCAGCTCCTACAGGGGGCGAAATTCACCCCTCCACTTT
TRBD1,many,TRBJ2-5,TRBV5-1,CASRGTGQETQYF,TGCGCCAGCAGAGGGACAGGGCAAGAGACCCAGTACTTC
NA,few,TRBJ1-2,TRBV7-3,CASSPQGGYGYTF,TGTGCCAGCAGCCCCCAGGGCGGCTATGGCTACACCTTC
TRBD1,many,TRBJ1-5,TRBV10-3,CAISRGPGQPQHF,TGTGCCATCAGCAGGGGGCCGGGGCAGCCCCAGCATTTT
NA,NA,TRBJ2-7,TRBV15,CATSRDVSYEQYF,TGTGCCACCAGCAGAGATGTCTCCTACGAGCAGTACTTC
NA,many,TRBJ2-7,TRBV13,CASSIATVYEQYF,TGTGCCAGCAGCATTGCTACGGTCTACGAGCAGTACTTC
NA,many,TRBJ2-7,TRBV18,CASSLAGSSYEQYF,TGTGCCAGCTCACTAGCCGGAAGCTCCTACGAGCAGTACTTC
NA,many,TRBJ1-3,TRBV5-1,CASSLAGASGNTIYF,TGCGCCAGCAGCTTGGCCGGAGCCTCTGGAAACACCATATATTTT
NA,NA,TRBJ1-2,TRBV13,CASSLGPVTYGYTF,TGTGCCAGCAGCTTAGGCCCAGTCACCTATGGCTACACCTTC
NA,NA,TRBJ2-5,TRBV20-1,CSALGTLAETQYF,TGCAGTGCCCTTGGGACTCTGGCTGAGACCCAGTACTTC
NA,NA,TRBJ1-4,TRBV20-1,CSAELWANEKLFF,TGCAGTGCCGAGCTTTGGGCTAATGAAAAACTGTTTTTT
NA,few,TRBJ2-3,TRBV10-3,CAISEGDTQYF,TGTGCCATCAGTGAAGGGGATACGCAGTATTTT
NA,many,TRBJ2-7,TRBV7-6,CASSLDAGPTYEQYF,TGTGCCAGCAGCTTAGACGCAGGGCCCACCTACGAGCAGTACTTC
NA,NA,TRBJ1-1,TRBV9,CASSVDTRTTEAFF,TGTGCCAGCAGCGTAGATACAAGAACTACTGAAGCTTTCTTT
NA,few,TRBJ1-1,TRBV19,CASSIIPNEAFF,TGTGCCAGTAGTATAATCCCCAATGAAGCTTTCTTT
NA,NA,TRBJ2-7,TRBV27,CASSSRLETGTYEQYF,TGTGCCAGCAGTTCCAGGCTCGAAACAGGAACCTACGAGCAGTACTTC
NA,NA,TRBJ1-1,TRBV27,CASSGSGPGVLRGAFF,TGTGCCAGCAGTGGCTCGGGACCGGGAGTATTGAGAGGCGCTTTCTTT
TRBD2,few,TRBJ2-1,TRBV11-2,CASSRIFMQREANNEQFF,TGTGCCAGCAGCCGCATCTTCATGCAGCGGGAGGCTAACAATGAGCAGTTCTTC
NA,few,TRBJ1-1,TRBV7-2,CASSFIAGNTEAFF,TGTGCCAGCAGCTTTATCGCGGGGAACACTGAAGCTTTCTTT
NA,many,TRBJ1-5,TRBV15,CATGGNQPQHF,TGTGCCACCGGGGGGAATCAGCCCCAGCATTTT
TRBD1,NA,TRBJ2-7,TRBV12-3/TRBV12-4,CACSGTGASRQYF,TGTGCCTGCTCCGGGACAGGGGCCTCGCGGCAGTACTTC
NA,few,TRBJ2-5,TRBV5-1,CASSPAREETQYF,TGCGCCAGCAGCCCGGCGCGGGAAGAGACCCAGTACTTC
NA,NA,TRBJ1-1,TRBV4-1,CASSQASGPTRQAFF,TGCGCCAGCAGCCAAGCCTCCGGGCCCACCCGGCAAGCTTTCTTT
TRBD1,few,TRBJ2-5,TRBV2,CASTRDRQETQYF,TGTGCCAGCACCCGGGACAGACAAGAGACCCAGTACTTC
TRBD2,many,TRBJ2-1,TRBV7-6,CASSLGITSYNSGTSGRQYNEQFF,TGTGCCAGCAGCTTAGGCATCACGTCGTACAATTCCGGGACTAGCGGGAGGCAATACAATGAGCAGTTCTTC
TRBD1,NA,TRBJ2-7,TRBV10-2,CASSEPPGQGGEQYF,TGCGCCAGCAGTGAGCCACCGGGACAGGGTGGCGAGCAGTACTTC
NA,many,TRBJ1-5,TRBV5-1,CASSLEGSERQPQHF,TGCGCCAGCAGCTTGGAAGGGTCGGAGCGTCAGCCCCAGCATTTT
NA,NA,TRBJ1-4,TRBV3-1,CASSQGSGKGEKLFF,TGTGCCAGCAGCCAAGGATCGGGGAAGGGTGAAAAACTGTTTTTT
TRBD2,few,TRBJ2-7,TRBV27,CASSHSGRAHEQYF,TGTGCCAGCAGCCATAGCGGGAGGGCCCACGAGCAGTACTTC
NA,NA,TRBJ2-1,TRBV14,CASSQELRGEQFF,TGTGCCAGCAGCCAAGAACTTCGGGGGGAGCAGTTCTTC